The clone carrying this T cell receptor (beta chain) was found a few times. The record originates from a study of T-cell reconstitution after alpha-beta-depleted transplantation in children. This sample's TCRbeta library carried unique molecular identifier barcodes. TCRdb redid the calling of the PCR reads with MiXCR, one entry per CDR3 protein. The sample has some 390,000 distinct CDR3 sequences; roughly 20% are singletons. The sample here was PBMCs from the stem cell graft donor, taken from the stem cell graft. The origin of this receptor is a human donor who donated a stem cell graft to a child with acute myeloid leukemia.

CDR3 in amino acids: CASSLDRAGYTF. The CDR3 DNA reads TGTGCCAGCAGCTTAGACAGGGCTGGCTACACCTTC. V gene TRBV11-2 combines with J gene TRBJ1-2, with D possibly TRBD1 on 5 matching bases. V gave up 0 bases and J gave up 7 bases, with 6 bases separating them. CDR1 is SGHAT and CDR2 is FQNNGV in the germline V gene. The CDR3 is 12 residues long.